This passage covers 27 T cell receptor beta chains from one sample sequenced in a study of blood T cells in healthy people across ages. A J-beta primer mix and a sample-barcoded 5' primer were used in a second PCR of roughly 6 to 12 cycles. Each CDR3 protein is one row after TCRdb ran MiXCR on the 5' RACE reads. The sample has 1,100,000 or so distinct CDR3 sequences; under 45% are singletons. The sample comprised blood. Receptors originate from a woman aged 60 to 75 in good health.

The chain employs TRBV24-1 and TRBJ1-2; D may be TRBD1 (6 bases). Germline loops: CDR1 KGHDR, CDR2 SFDVKD. Trimming took 6 bases from V and 13 from J, leaving 14 bases between them. The CDR3 is 11 amino acids. CDR3 nucleotides: TGTGCCACCAGTAGCGGGACATCGCCCACCTTC. As protein: CATSSGTSPTF.

The sample holds many counts of this clonotype. This sequence joins TRBV4-1 and TRBJ2-7; D perhaps matches TRBD2 (5 bases). Looked up from germline, CDR1 is MGHRA and CDR2 is YSYEKL. The CDR3 extends over 14 amino acids. V lost 1 base and J lost 2, with 9 bases in between. Written as DNA, the CDR3 is TGCGCCAGCAGCCAAGCGGGGTTTACCTACGAGCAGTACTTC. Translation: CASSQAGFTYEQYF.

In the case of this clonotype: One end of the junction fails to match germline, which may point to a read error. Here the CDR3 DNA reads TGCAGCATTGAGAGGGAGTACTCCTACAATGAGCAGTTCTTC. Translating it yields CSIEREYSYNEQFF. V is TRBV29-1 and J is TRBJ2-1; the D gene is possibly TRBD2 (5 bases). CDR1 is SQVTM, CDR2 ANQGSEA, per germline. The length of the CDR3 is 14 residues.

The table lists this clonotype with a few counts. The chain couples TRBV20-1 to TRBJ2-7; D is unclear. CDR1 is DFQATT and CDR2 is SNEGSKA in the germline V gene (reference sequence). V dropped 3 bases and J dropped 1 base, with 10 bases sitting between them. The CDR3 is made up of 13 amino acids. CDR3 loop: CSASIQDSYEQYF. The CDR3 DNA follows: TGCAGTGCTAGTATCCAGGATTCCTACGAGCAGTACTTC.

J is TRBJ2-3 and V is TRBV12-3 or TRBV12-4, with 9 bases identical to TRBD1. Unmatched junction bases numbered 9, after V lost 6 bases and J lost 5 bases. CDR3 size: 15 residues. The DNA for the CDR3 is TGTGCCAGCAGCCGAGACAGGGGGGATAGAGATACGCAGTATTTT. Its protein product is CASSRDRGDRDTQYF.

Ten or more counts support this clonotype. V is TRBV10-3 and J is TRBJ2-7; weak D call: TRBD2 (5 bases). This CDR3 contains 11 residues. With 4 bases removed from V and 7 bases from J, the gap between germline ends came to 8 bases. The germline CDR1 and CDR2 sequences are ENHRY and SYGVKD. The CDR3 DNA is TGTGCCATCAGTGTTCGGGATGAGCAGTACTTC. Its protein product is CAISVRDEQYF.

The chain recombines TRBV11-2 with TRBJ2-3; TRBD1 agrees at 10 bases. Per the germline V gene, CDR1 is SGHAT and CDR2 is FQNNGV. Trimming took 5 bases from V and 3 from J; bases not matched to a gene: 8. The length of the CDR3 is 16 residues. This CDR3 is CASSGQGGRVTDTQYF. The CDR3 region has the DNA TGTGCCAGCAGCGGACAGGGGGGTCGGGTGACAGATACGCAGTATTTT.

V is TRBV29-1 and J is TRBJ2-7; 9 bases line up with TRBD1. Germline V gives CDR1 SQVTM, CDR2 ANQGSEA. The V gene end was trimmed by 8 bases and the J gene end by 6 bases; junction bases not matched to a gene: 14. The CDR3 covers 14 residues. The DNA of the CDR3 is TGCAGCATCATCGCCGGGACAGGGTACTTCGAGCAGTACTTC. This gives the protein CSIIAGTGYFEQYF.

This clonotype was observed a few times. V gene TRBV3-1 combines with J gene TRBJ1-2, with no clear D. The CDR3 is 14 residues long. Germline V gene data show CDR1 as LGHDT and CDR2 as YNNKEL (reference sequence). The V gene lost 1 base and the J gene lost 2 bases, with 8 bases spanning the gap. CDR3 sequence: CASSQGATNYGYTF. The CDR3 coding sequence is TGTGCCAGCAGCCAAGGTGCAACAAACTATGGCTACACCTTC.

This chain connects TRBV7-8 to TRBJ2-1, with TRBD2 matching over 9 bases. The closer fit of TRBJ2-7 to the DNA end suggests the J call may be wrong. This CDR3 spans 16 amino acids. Germline CDR1 and CDR2: SGHVS and FQNEAQ. DNA of the CDR3: TGTGCCAGCAGCTCCCTTGCGGGAGGGCCAGGTAATGAGCAGTACTTC. Translating gives CASSSLAGGPGNEQYF.

V is TRBV13 and J is TRBJ2-5; D is perhaps TRBD1 (6 bases). Germline V gene sequence: CDR1 PRHDT, CDR2 FYEKMQ (reference sequence). V gave up 1 base and J gave up 3 bases, with 15 bases separating them. The length of the CDR3 is 16 residues. In DNA, the CDR3 is TGTGCCAGCAGCTTAGTTGGGAAGGGGGACAAAGAGACCCAGTACTTC. This sequence encodes CASSLVGKGDKETQYF.

This chain joins TRBV9 and TRBJ2-7; 9 nucleotides agree with TRBD2. Germline CDR1 is SGDLS and CDR2 is YYNGEE. CDR3 length: 13 residues. The trim removed 2 bases at V and 6 bases at J, leaving 3 bases unmatched. The CDR3 reads CASSVGLAFEQYF. The CDR3 DNA sequence: TGTGCCAGCAGCGTTGGACTAGCGTTCGAGCAGTACTTC.

The rearrangement links TRBV20-1 to TRBJ2-7; perhaps D is TRBD1 or TRBD2 (5 bases each). The CDR3 consists of 14 residues. V was pared by 5 bases and J by 0 bases, with 14 bases between. Germline V CDR1 and CDR2: DFQATT, SNEGSKA (reference sequence). CDR3 coding DNA: TGCAGTGCTTTGATGTGGGACGACTCCTACGAGCAGTACTTC. The encoded protein is CSALMWDDSYEQYF.

This chain links TRBV29-1 with TRBJ1-2, with D tentatively TRBD1 (5 bases). The germline gives CDR1 SQVTM, CDR2 ANQGSEA. V gave up 6 bases and J gave up 2 bases, with 10 bases separating them. The CDR3 extends over 12 amino acids. The CDR3 DNA reads as TGCAGCGTCCAACAGGTGAACTATGGCTACACCTTC. It specifies CSVQQVNYGYTF.

This sequence joins TRBV28 and TRBJ1-1, with no clear D. This CDR3 has 13 residues. Trimming took 8 bases from V and 6 from J, leaving 16 bases between them. Germline loops: CDR1 MDHEN, CDR2 SYDVKM. The CDR3 loop reads CASLETGGAEAFF. CDR3 coding DNA: TGTGCCAGCTTAGAAACGGGCGGTGCTGAAGCTTTCTTT. Variable domain in full (rest from reference TRBV28 and TRBJ1-1): DVKVTQSSRYLVKRTGEKVFLECVQDMDHENMFWYRQDPGLGLRLIYFSYDVKMKEKGDIPEGYSVSREKKERFSLILESASTNQTSMYLCASLETGGAEAFFGQGTRLTVV.

Points on this clonotype: One junction end disagrees with the germline gene, perhaps due to a read error. Here the CDR3 reads CAIREWGSGTDTQYF. CDR3 coding DNA: TGTGCCATCCGTGAGTGGGGGAGCGGCACAGATACGCAGTATTTT. This chain links TRBV10-3 with TRBJ2-3; D may correspond to TRBD1 or TRBD2 (5 bases each). CDR1 and CDR2 (germline): ENHRY, SYGVKD. The CDR3 has 15 amino acids.

This chain uses TRBV12-3 or TRBV12-4 with TRBJ2-5, with D uncertain. The CDR3 covers 13 residues. V was shortened by 3 bases and J by 5 bases, with 10 bases between the two germline ends. This chain's CDR3 is CASSFSVPETQYF. In DNA form, the CDR3 reads TGTGCCAGCAGTTTTAGTGTACCGGAGACCCAGTACTTC.

On this clonotype itself: This may be a read error, as it is one base from a much larger clone. V usage is TRBV12-3 or TRBV12-4 and J usage is TRBJ2-1, with D possibly being TRBD2 (5 bases). The end of the DNA is better explained by TRBJ2-7, so the J call may be wrong. The CDR3 consists of 14 residues. CDR3 protein: CASRSGSSYNEQYF. The CDR3 DNA follows: TGTGCCAGCAGGAGCGGAAGCTCCTACAATGAGCAGTACTTC.

The V call is TRBV5-6, the J call TRBJ2-1, with D unresolved. Looked up from germline, CDR1 is SGHDT and CDR2 is YYEEEE. The CDR3 is 14 amino acids. The V end was cut by 4 bases, the J end by 2 bases, with 10 bases between. The CDR3 protein is CASSGIETYNEQFF. The CDR3 DNA reads as TGTGCCAGCAGCGGAATAGAGACCTACAATGAGCAGTTCTTC.

As to this clonotype: One end of the junction is discordant with germline, which a read error may explain. V usage is TRBV6-6 and J usage is TRBJ2-5; D unclear. The DNA matches TRBJ2-7 better at its end, which makes the J call doubtful. The CDR3 runs 15 residues. The germline V gene has CDR1 MNHNY and CDR2 SVGAGI (reference sequence). The CDR3 loop is CASRTVEKGLSEQYF. The CDR3 DNA follows: TGCGCCAGCAGAACCGTGGAGAAAGGGTTGAGCGAGCAGTACTTC.

This clonotype was observed a handful of times. The chain is built from TRBV24-1 and TRBJ2-3; possible D gene TRBD2, 5 bases. Germline loops: CDR1 KGHDR, CDR2 SFDVKD. The length of the CDR3 is 17 residues. The V and J ends lost 0 bases and 4 bases respectively, with 16 bases between them. This chain's CDR3 is CATSDLRSRGGADTQYF. The CDR3 DNA sequence: TGTGCCACCAGTGATTTGCGGTCTCGGGGTGGTGCAGATACGCAGTATTTT.

This clonotype was seen a few times. The J gene is TRBJ2-3, the V gene TRBV6-2 or TRBV6-3; D may match TRBD1 or TRBD2 (5 bases each). Germline V gene data show CDR1 as MNHEY and CDR2 as SVGEGT. The CDR3 has 16 residues. V shed 6 bases and J shed 7 bases, with 23 bases lying between them. CDR3 amino acids: CASRKLTGTSGNTQYF. The CDR3 nucleotides are TGTGCCAGCAGAAAACTAACCGGGACCTCGGGAAATACGCAGTATTTT.

The rearrangement joins TRBV7-2 to TRBJ2-4; 7 positions agree with TRBD1. TRBJ2-7 explains the end of the DNA better; the J call may be wrong. CDR3 length: 14 amino acids. Germline CDR1 SGHTA, CDR2 FQGNSA. The CDR3 nucleotides read TGTGCCAGCAGCCTACGGACAGGCCCCCACGAGCAGTACTTC. It specifies CASSLRTGPHEQYF.

This clonotype was detected only a few times. V usage is TRBV30 and J usage is TRBJ2-7; D perhaps matches TRBD2 (5 bases). There are 11 residues in the CDR3. Germline lookup yields CDR1 GTSNPN and CDR2 SVGIG (reference sequence). V lost 2 bases and J lost 7, with 9 bases in between. CDR3 amino acids: CAWSPRGEQYF. The DNA for the CDR3 is TGTGCCTGGAGTCCTCGGGGTGAGCAGTACTTC. The full variable domain, in which reference TRBV30 and TRBJ2-7 provide the parts outside the CDR3, is SQTIHQWPATLVQPVGSPLSLECTVEGTSNPNLYWYRQAAGRGLQLLFYSVGIGQISSEVPQNLSASRPQDRQFILSSKKLLLSDSGFYLCAWSPRGEQYFGPGTRLTVT.

The genes are TRBV18 and TRBJ2-7; possibly TRBD1 or TRBD2 for D (7 bases each). This CDR3 is built from 15 residues. Germline V gene sequence: CDR1 KGHSH, CDR2 LQKENI. The V gene lost 6 bases and the J gene lost 2 bases, with 17 bases spanning the gap. The CDR3 nucleotides read TGTGCCAGCTCGCAAACCCCAGGGGGGGCCTACGAGCAGTACTTC. Amino acid sequence: CASSQTPGGAYEQYF. Drawing the rest from reference TRBV18 and TRBJ2-7, the complete variable domain is NAGVMQNPRHLVRRRGQEARLRCSPMKGHSHVYWYRQLPEEGLKFMVYLQKENIIDESGMPKERFSAEFPKEGPSILRIQQVVRGDSAAYFCASSQTPGGAYEQYFGPGTRLTVT.

The chain combines TRBV28 with TRBJ2-1; D is perhaps TRBD1 (6 bases). V was clipped by 4 bases and J by 10 bases, with 26 bases between them. Germline CDR1 MDHEN, CDR2 SYDVKM. The CDR3 length is 17 residues. DNA of the CDR3: TGTGCCAGCAGTTCCCTACAGGGAGAACGTCTTGTCAAGGAGCAGTTCTTC. It translates to CASSSLQGERLVKEQFF.

J is TRBJ2-2 and V is TRBV28; the D gene is possibly TRBD2 (5 bases). The V gene's germline CDR1 is MDHEN and CDR2 SYDVKM. V lost 3 bases, J lost 1 base, and 9 bases lay in between. CDR3 length: 15 residues. The CDR3 bases are TGTGCCAGCAGTTTTTTGGGGAGGAACACCGGGGAGCTGTTTTTT. Protein: CASSFLGRNTGELFF.